This T cell receptor beta chain was retrieved from a study of blood T cell repertoires in COVID-19 (dated by TCRdb to the early 2020s). About the study as a whole: Samples from collaborators originated in the United States, Italy and Spain and spanned both the acute and convalescent phases of COVID-19. The material from the prospective study consisted of cDNA or gDNA derived from T cells, B-cell-depleted T cells, or PBMCs. The repertoires were released in a freely available public database intended as a resource for research on the immune response to SARS-CoV-2. Deeply sampled blood TCRbeta repertoires from subjects exposed to, actively infected with, or recovered from COVID-19 were included in the dataset. Where available, HLA class I and class II types were taken from metadata supplied by the sample provider and were not determined by assay-based typing. Nearly every sample came with metadata listing a de-identified subject ID, COVID-19 status, age in years and sex. Samples were obtained from the ongoing ImmuneRACE study (first 160 participants) and from about 1,300 subjects provided by 6 global collaborators. On the study overall, not on this receptor specifically: Clinical and demographic metadata were provided uncurated, with the amount varying by source and participant.

The collaborating institutions used their own protocols to collect whole blood in K2EDTA tubes. Collaborator samples were shipped for TCRbeta analysis as frozen whole blood, isolated PBMCs, or DNA extracted from either sample type. Reading the germline V gene gives CDR1 SGHRS and CDR2 YFSETQ. Including the terminal cysteine and phenylalanine, the CDR3 comprises 15 residues. The retained sequence is limited to the CDR3, 45 bases, with the frame set at the first base. At the junction V is shortened by 2 bases and J by 0 bases, with 11 bases in between. Comment on this clone: What antigen it recognizes has not been identified. No base quality information exists; no much larger clone differs at one position.

TCRbeta CDR3 regions were amplified from genomic DNA using the immunoSEQ Assay, a bias-controlled multiplex PCR. As for the original processing: The number of nucleated cells in each sample was estimated from the amplification of reference gene primers within the assay. To quantify the absolute abundance of each unique TCRbeta CDR3 rearrangement, sequence reads were collapsed and filtered. Productive Simpson clonality was computed per sample as the square root of Simpson's diversity index over productive rearrangements. The immuneACCESS repertoire file appears here via TCRdb, limited to in-frame rearrangements. These files lack a portion of the clones; in checked studies, under half of the deficit traces to unresolved V genes, and the cause of the others is not known. V, J and clone size are those of that table, while D and trimming were read from the DNA. The sample includes tens of thousands of clones, with approximately 80% observed a single time. Together, the top ten hold roughly 5.7% of the sample.

The chain couples TRBV5-1 to TRBJ1-1, with the D segment identity uncertain. Input material: peripheral blood. The source is a woman aged 60-75 years with acute or convalescent COVID-19. The DNA reads TGCGCCAGCAGCTTTGGAGACCGCATGAACACTGAAGCTTTCTTT. Its product reads: CASSFGDRMNTEAFF.